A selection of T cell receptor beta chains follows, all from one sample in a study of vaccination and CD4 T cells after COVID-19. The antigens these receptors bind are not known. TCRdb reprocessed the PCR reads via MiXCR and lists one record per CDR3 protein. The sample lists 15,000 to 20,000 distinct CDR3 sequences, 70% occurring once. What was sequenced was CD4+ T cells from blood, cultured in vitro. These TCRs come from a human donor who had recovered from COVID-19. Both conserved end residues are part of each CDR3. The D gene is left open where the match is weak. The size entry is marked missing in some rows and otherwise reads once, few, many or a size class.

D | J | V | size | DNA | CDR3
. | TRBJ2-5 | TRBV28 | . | TGTGCCAGCAGCCCGGGACCGCGGGAGACCCAGTACTTC | CASSPGPRETQYF
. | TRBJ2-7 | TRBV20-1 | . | TGCAGTGCTAGAACAGGCACCTACGAGCAGTACTTC | CSARTGTYEQYF
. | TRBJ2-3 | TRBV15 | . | TGTGCCACCAGCAAGAGGGCGGGCGGCATAGAGAGGGATACGCAGTATTTT | CATSKRAGGIERDTQYF
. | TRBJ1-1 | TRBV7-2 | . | TGTGCCAGCAGCCTACAGCCCCCCGGGACATTGAACACTGAAGCTTTCTTT | CASSLQPPGTLNTEAFF
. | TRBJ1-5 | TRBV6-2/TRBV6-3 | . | TGTGCCAGCAGTTACTCCTCAGGGATAGCTCAGCCCCAGCATTTT | CASSYSSGIAQPQHF
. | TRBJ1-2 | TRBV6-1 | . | TGTGCCAGCAGGTCGACAGGAGGTGCCTATGGCTACACCTTC | CASRSTGGAYGYTF
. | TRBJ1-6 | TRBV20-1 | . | TGCAGTGCTAGTGGAGGACAGATAAAAAAAACCCACAATTCACCCCTCCACTTT | CSASGGQIKKTHNSPLHF
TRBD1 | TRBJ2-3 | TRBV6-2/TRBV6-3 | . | TGTGCCAGCAGCACACCGGGACAGGGGACAGATACGCAGTATTTT | CASSTPGQGTDTQYF
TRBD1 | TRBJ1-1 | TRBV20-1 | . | TGCAGTAGAAAGGGGGCAAGAGAAGCTTTCTTT | CSRKGAREAFF
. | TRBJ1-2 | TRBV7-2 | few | TGTGCCAGCAGTCCCGGGGGACCGAGAAAAACCTATGGCTACACCTTC | CASSPGGPRKTYGYTF
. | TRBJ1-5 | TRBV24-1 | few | TGTGCCACCAGTGACTCCAGGGTTGGGAATCAGCCCCAGCATTTT | CATSDSRVGNQPQHF
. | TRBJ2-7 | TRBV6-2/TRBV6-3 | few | TGTGCCAGCAGTTGGCCGGACAACTCCTACGAGCAGTACTTC | CASSWPDNSYEQYF
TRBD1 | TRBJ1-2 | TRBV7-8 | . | TGTGCCAGCAGCTCGACAGGGCTGGGCTACACCTTC | CASSSTGLGYTF
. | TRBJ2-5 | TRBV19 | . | TGTGCCAGTAGTATAACCCTTCTGGCGGGGACCCAGTACTTC | CASSITLLAGTQYF
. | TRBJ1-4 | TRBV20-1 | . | TGCAGTGCTCTAACTTCAGGGGAAAAACTGTTTTTT | CSALTSGEKLFF
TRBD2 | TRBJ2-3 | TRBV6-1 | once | TGTGCCAGCAGCCTTAGCGGGAGGGTCACAGATACGCAGTATTTT | CASSLSGRVTDTQYF
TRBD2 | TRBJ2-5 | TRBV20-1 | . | TGCAGTGCTATGGCCCCGCGTAGCGGGAGGCAGGGCGGAGAGACCCAGTACTTC | CSAMAPRSGRQGGETQYF
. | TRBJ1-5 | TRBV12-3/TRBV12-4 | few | TGTGCCAGCAGCCGGGGGGGATATAGCAATCAGCCCCAGCATTTT | CASSRGGYSNQPQHF
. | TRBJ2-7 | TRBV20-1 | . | TGCAGTGCTAGAGACCCCCGGGACACCTTTCCCTACGAGCAGTACTTC | CSARDPRDTFPYEQYF
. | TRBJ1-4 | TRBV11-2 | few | TGTGCCAGCAGCCTTGCCCTTGGGGTTGAAAAACTGTTTTTT | CASSLALGVEKLFF
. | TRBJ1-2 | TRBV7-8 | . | TGTGCCAGCAGCTTACGTCTCTCCGGCTACACCTTC | CASSLRLSGYTF
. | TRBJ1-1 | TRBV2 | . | TGTGCCAGCAGGTGGGGCATGAACACTGAAGCTTTCTTT | CASRWGMNTEAFF
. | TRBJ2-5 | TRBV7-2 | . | TGTGCCAGCAGCGTCAAGACCCAGTACTTC | CASSVKTQYF
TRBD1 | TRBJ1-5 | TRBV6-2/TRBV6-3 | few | TGTGCCAGCAGTCGACAGGGGGGAAATCAGCCCCAGCATTTT | CASSRQGGNQPQHF
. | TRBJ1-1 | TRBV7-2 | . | TGTGCCAGCAGCTTAGTCGCGTCGCGCGGGAACACTGAAGCTTTCTTT | CASSLVASRGNTEAFF
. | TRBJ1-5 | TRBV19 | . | TGTGCCAGTAGTATACTCCCAGGGTTCAATCAGCCCCAGCATTTT | CASSILPGFNQPQHF
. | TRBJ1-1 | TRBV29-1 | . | TGCAGCCCTGGCCCCTGGGCGAACACTGAAGCTTTCTTT | CSPGPWANTEAFF
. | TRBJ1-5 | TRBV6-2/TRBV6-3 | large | TGTGCCAGCAGTTACCGACAGAATCAGCCCCAGCATTTT | CASSYRQNQPQHF
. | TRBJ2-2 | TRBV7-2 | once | TGTGCCAGCAGCTTTGCGGGAAACACCGGGGAGCTGTTTTTT | CASSFAGNTGELFF
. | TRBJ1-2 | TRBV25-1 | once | TGTGCCAGCAGTGATCGGGCAGCAGCTAACTATGGCTACACCTTC | CASSDRAAANYGYTF